The clone carrying this TCR beta chain has a handful of counts. Profiling relied on immunoSEQ multiplex PCR, and the TCRdb table lists in-frame clones only, not all of them. This sample has roughly 150,000 clones; roughly 93% occur once, and the top ten carry around 2.1%. CDR1 and CDR2 (germline): MNHEY, SVGAGI. This CDR3 region has 14 residues. V lost 10 bases and J 2 bases, leaving 15 bases between the germline ends. This specimen belongs to a study of T cell responses to AZD1222 COVID-19 vaccine. The TCR originated in an adult who received the AZD1222 COVID-19 vaccine. This chain joins TRBV6-5 and TRBJ1-5; possibly TRBD1 for D (5 bases). The sequencing used peripheral blood, collected 28 days after the second AZD1222 dose. The CDR3 coding sequence is TGTGCCACCTGGACCGCGGGGGGCAATCAGCCCCAGCATTTT. It codes for CATWTAGGNQPQHF.